This TCR beta chain stems from a study of shared clonotypes between healthy human individuals. This CDR3 is built from 13 residues. The V gene's germline CDR1 is GTSNPN and CDR2 SVGIG (reference sequence). With 4 bases removed from V and 3 bases from J, the gap between germline ends came to 11 bases. Naive CD8 cells comprised CD45RO-negative, CCR7-positively selected cells, excluding terminally differentiated effector memory CD45RA+ cells. Sorted-subset replicate PCRs used 200 ng DNA, approximately 33,000 T cell genomes. Sequencing used immunoSEQ multiplex PCR; TCRdb keeps in-frame clones, though not all of them. Among a few million clones listed, just under 95% were seen once.

The chain is built from TRBV30 and TRBJ2-3; D ambiguous. Sequencing was done on a sample of naive CD8+ T cells from PBMCs. The TCR originated in a man between 18 and 35 years old in good health. Some clones in this sample may be carry-over from other donors' samples. For the CDR3, the DNA is TGTGCCTGGAATCTCGGGCGGACAGATACGCAGTATTTT. This sequence encodes CAWNLGRTDTQYF.